The present T cell receptor beta chain was sequenced within a study of post-analysis software for immune sequencing data. Overall study results and limits: A few TRBV segments occurring more often in patients than controls included TRBV5-6, TRBV5-1 and TRBV20-1.

V was clipped by 3 bases and J by 2 bases, with 8 bases between them. The CDR3 consists of 14 residues. CDR1 is MRHNA and CDR2 is SNTAGT in the germline V gene. Unique-molecular-identifier-tagged TCR beta cDNA libraries were used. TCRdb reprocessed the PCR reads with MiXCR, giving one entry per CDR3 protein. The profile covers 250,000 to 300,000 distinct CDR3 sequences, with less than 40% appearing a single time and around 4.8% taken by the ten largest. This clonotype was recorded at least ten times. Its antigen remains unknown. The receptor comes from a girl under 18 with multiple sclerosis. This chain connects TRBV6-4 to TRBJ1-5; D is uncertain. Sequenced sample: blood. The CDR3 region is CASSELAGNQPQHF. The CDR3 bases are TGTGCCAGCAGTGAGTTGGCTGGCAATCAGCCCCAGCATTTT.